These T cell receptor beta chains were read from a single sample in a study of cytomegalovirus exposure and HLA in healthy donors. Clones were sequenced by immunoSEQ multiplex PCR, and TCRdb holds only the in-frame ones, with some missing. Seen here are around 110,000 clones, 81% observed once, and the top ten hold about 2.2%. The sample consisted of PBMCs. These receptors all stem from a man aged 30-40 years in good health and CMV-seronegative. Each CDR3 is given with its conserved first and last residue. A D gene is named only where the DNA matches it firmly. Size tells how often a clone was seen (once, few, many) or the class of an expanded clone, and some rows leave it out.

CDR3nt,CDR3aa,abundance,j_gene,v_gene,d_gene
TGTGCCAGCAGTGACTACAAATCCTACGAGCAGTACTTC,CASSDYKSYEQYF,NA,TRBJ2-7,TRBV27,NA
TGTGCCTGGAGTCAGGGGGGACCGTATGGCTACACCTTC,CAWSQGGPYGYTF,NA,TRBJ1-2,TRBV30,TRBD1
TGTGCCAGCACCGGTAGGGGTCGAGAGACCCAGTACTTC,CASTGRGRETQYF,NA,TRBJ2-5,TRBV7-2,NA
TGTGCCAGCTCACTGGGACAGGGAACGAAAAAGGAACTGTTTTTT,CASSLGQGTKKELFF,NA,TRBJ1-4,TRBV18,TRBD1
TGTGCCAGCCGACGGGGGAGTCCGTACCAAGAGACCCAGTACTTC,CASRRGSPYQETQYF,NA,TRBJ2-5,TRBV6-1,NA
TGCAGCGTTGAGGGCCCGCCGGATACGCAGTATTTT,CSVEGPPDTQYF,NA,TRBJ2-3,TRBV29-1,NA
TGTGCCAGCGATCTACGGGGGGGGACAGGGAAGGAAAAACTGTTTTTT,CASDLRGGTGKEKLFF,NA,TRBJ1-4,TRBV2,TRBD1
TGCGCCAGCAGCCAAGATAAAACTAGCGGGTATTCCTACGAGCAGTACTTC,CASSQDKTSGYSYEQYF,once,TRBJ2-7,TRBV4-1,TRBD2
TGTGCCAGCAGGACCTCGGGGGACCACGAGCAGTACTTC,CASRTSGDHEQYF,NA,TRBJ2-7,TRBV28,NA
TGTGCCAGCAGTTTTAGACGGGATGAAAAACTGTTTTTT,CASSFRRDEKLFF,NA,TRBJ1-4,TRBV6-5,NA
TGCGCCAGCAGCGGACAGGCGATTAATGAAAAACTGTTTTTT,CASSGQAINEKLFF,NA,TRBJ1-4,TRBV10-2,TRBD1
TGTGCCAGCAGCTCCAGGGCGGGGGGGCGAGAGACCCAGTACTTC,CASSSRAGGRETQYF,NA,TRBJ2-5,TRBV5-4,TRBD2
TGTGCCAGCGTGAAGAGCTTGGGTAGCTATGGCTGCACCTTC,CASVKSLGSYGCTF,NA,TRBJ1-2,TRBV6-6,NA
TGTGCCAGGCCTCCTTCCGAACGCGGGGGTGGCTACACCTTC,CARPPSERGGGYTF,NA,TRBJ1-2,TRBV7-9,NA
TGTGCCATCAGGGCAGGGGGCATGACTGAAGCTTTCTTT,CAIRAGGMTEAFF,few,TRBJ1-1,TRBV10-3,TRBD1
TGTGCCAGCAGCCAAGATCAATACGAGCAGTACTTC,CASSQDQYEQYF,NA,TRBJ2-7,TRBV4-2,NA
TGCGCCAGCAGACCTCCGGGACAGAGGAACACTGAAGCTTTCTTT,CASRPPGQRNTEAFF,NA,TRBJ1-1,TRBV10-2,TRBD1
TGCGCCAGCAGCCCCGGGACAGTTAGCAATCAGCCCCAGCATTTT,CASSPGTVSNQPQHF,NA,TRBJ1-5,TRBV5-1,TRBD1
TGTGCCAGCAGCTTAACGGGCGGGCGTTATGAAAAACTGTTTTTT,CASSLTGGRYEKLFF,NA,TRBJ1-4,TRBV7-3,NA
TGTGCCAGCAGCAACGCCGGGACAGGTGAAGAGACCCAGTACTTC,CASSNAGTGEETQYF,NA,TRBJ2-5,TRBV6-6,TRBD1